This TCR beta chain was identified in a study of T cells after yellow fever vaccination. Study findings and constraints: Abundant clonotypes from the bulk population could get into FACS-sorted repertoires as contaminants.

Synthesis of TCR cDNA relied on 5'RACE template switching, which attached a universal primer site and UMIs. TCRdb fed the 5' RACE reads into MiXCR, producing one record per CDR3 protein. The profile shows tens of thousands of distinct CDR3 sequences, more than 6.5% of them singletons. At least ten counts were recorded for this clonotype. What it binds is unknown. The CDR3 runs to 16 residues. V lost 0 bases, J lost 5 bases, and 7 bases stayed unmatched. The germline V gene has CDR1 SGHRS and CDR2 YFSETQ. The material sequenced was CD8+ T cells sorted from PBMCs, taken more than 35 days after the first yellow fever vaccination. This receptor was taken from a man between 18 and 29 years old who received the YFV17D yellow fever vaccine. V and J are TRBV5-1 and TRBJ2-5; TRBD2 aligns across 10 bases. For the CDR3, the DNA is TGCGCCAGCAGCTTGGAAGCGGGGGGGCCGGTTGAGACCCAGTACTTC. As protein: CASSLEAGGPVETQYF.